The 23 T cell receptor beta chains given below trace back to one sample, sequenced in a study of CD8 T cells in Susac syndrome. An amount of RNA that ranged from roughly 0.5 to 1 ug was reverse transcribed with random hexamers. MiXCR, run by TCRdb on the immunoSEQ multiplex PCR reads, gives a single entry per CDR3 protein. The data contain some 260,000 distinct CDR3 sequences, 70% to 90% of them singletons. The sequenced sample was CD8+ T cells from PBMCs. The receptors stem from a human donor with multiple sclerosis.

The chain employs TRBV27 and TRBJ2-1, with D perhaps TRBD2 (5 bases). Germline V CDR1 and CDR2: MNHEY, SMNVEV (reference sequence). The CDR3 is 15 residues long. V gave up 4 bases and J gave up 4 bases, with 14 bases separating them. The CDR3 bases are TGTGCCAGCAGTTCCCTCGCACTAGGGTACAATGAGCAGTTCTTC. Protein sequence: CASSSLALGYNEQFF.

The chain has TRBV27 and TRBJ1-4; 7 bases align to TRBD1. The CDR3 totals 13 residues. Losses at the gene ends were 1 base for V and 7 bases for J; bases not matched to a gene: 0. Germline lookup yields CDR1 MNHEY and CDR2 SMNVEV (reference sequence). The CDR3 region is CASSLYRGEKLFF. The CDR3 bases are TGTGCCAGCAGTTTATACAGGGGTGAAAAACTGTTTTTT.

This rearrangement joins TRBV13 to TRBJ2-5; possibly TRBD2 for D (6 bases). Looked up from germline, CDR1 is PRHDT and CDR2 is FYEKMQ (reference sequence). Trimming took off 6 bases at V and 1 base at J, with 15 bases between the two ends. The CDR3 totals 15 residues. The CDR3 loop reads CASRPIAEGQETQYF. Here the CDR3 DNA reads TGTGCCAGCAGGCCCATAGCGGAGGGCCAAGAGACCCAGTACTTC.

CDR3 in DNA: TGTGCCAGCTCACCTCGTAAGGGTCACTCTGGGGCCAACGTCCTGACTTTC. Translating gives CASSPRKGHSGANVLTF. J is TRBJ2-6 and V is TRBV18; D not resolved. V lost 3 bases and J 0 bases, leaving 12 bases between the germline ends. The CDR3 length is 17 residues. Germline CDR1 reads KGHSH; CDR2 reads LQKENI.

The V gene is TRBV29-1, the J gene TRBJ2-1; 9 bases agree with TRBD2. This CDR3 region has 15 residues. Germline V gene sequence: CDR1 SQVTM, CDR2 ANQGSEA. The V and J ends lost 2 bases and 3 bases, in that order; junction bases with no gene match: 5. CDR3 sequence: CSVESTSGYYNEQFF. The CDR3 DNA is TGCAGCGTTGAATCGACTAGCGGATACTACAATGAGCAGTTCTTC.

The CDR3 spells CASSTRTSGSYEQYF. DNA for the CDR3: TGTGCCAGCAGTACACGGACTAGTGGAAGCTACGAGCAGTACTTC. The chain employs TRBV27 and TRBJ2-7, with 7 bases identical to TRBD2. The CDR3 sequence is 15 residues long. CDR1 is MNHEY, CDR2 SMNVEV, per germline (reference sequence). V dropped 5 bases and J dropped 3; count of bases not matched to a gene: 10.

The V and J genes are TRBV30 and TRBJ2-7; 9 bases map to TRBD1. V lost 3 bases, J lost 0 bases, and 6 bases stayed unmatched. The CDR3 totals 15 residues. Germline assignment: CDR1 GTSNPN and CDR2 SVGIG (reference sequence). CDR3 sequence reads: CAWRAGTGSSYEQYF. Written as DNA, the CDR3 is TGTGCCTGGAGAGCCGGGACAGGGTCCTCCTACGAGCAGTACTTC.

The chain links TRBV7-9 to TRBJ2-7; 9 nucleotides line up with TRBD1. The J segment lost 6 bases and the V segment lost 4 bases, leaving 10 bases of the junction unmatched. CDR1 is SEHNR and CDR2 is FQNEAQ in the germline V gene (reference sequence). The CDR3 extends over 15 amino acids. The CDR3 sequence: CASSSAEYRGLEQYF. Here the CDR3 DNA reads TGTGCCAGCAGCTCCGCTGAATACAGGGGGCTCGAGCAGTACTTC.

This chain links TRBV7-8 with TRBJ2-5; 12 bases fit TRBD2. J was trimmed by 0 bases and V by 5 bases; bases with no gene match: 13. Germline lookup yields CDR1 SGHVS and CDR2 FQNEAQ. CDR3 size: 19 residues. CDR3 in DNA: TGTGCCAGCAGCAAGGGACTAGCGGGTGCCATAATGTACCAAGAGACCCAGTACTTC. Residues: CASSKGLAGAIMYQETQYF.

The chain links TRBV27 to TRBJ2-3, with unresolved D. Trimming stripped 3 bases from V and 0 bases from J, with 10 bases between. This CDR3 comprises 15 residues. Germline CDR1 and CDR2: MNHEY and SMNVEV (reference sequence). The CDR3 DNA reads as TGTGCCAGCAGTTTTGGCACAACTAGCACAGATACGCAGTATTTT. Translating it yields CASSFGTTSTDTQYF.

The V gene is TRBV6-1, the J gene TRBJ2-5, with 11 bases identical to TRBD2. Germline values: CDR1 MNHNS, CDR2 SASEGT. V lost 5 bases and J lost 2; bases outside the gene matches: 7. The CDR3 has 16 residues. CDR3 region: CASSLILAGEQETQYF. The CDR3 DNA reads TGTGCCAGCAGTCTCATACTAGCGGGAGAACAAGAGACCCAGTACTTC.

This clonotype was seen many times. This chain uses TRBV27 with TRBJ1-1; TRBD1 might be the D (6 bases). V lost 5 bases and J lost 5, with 15 bases in between. Germline CDR1 is MNHEY and CDR2 is SMNVEV (reference sequence). The CDR3 runs 14 residues. The CDR3 loop is CASSIDRMGTEAFF. The CDR3 nucleotides are TGTGCCAGCAGTATCGACAGGATGGGGACTGAAGCTTTCTTT.

V and J are TRBV4-2 and TRBJ1-2; TRBD1 might be the D (5 bases). Per the germline V gene, CDR1 is LGHNA and CDR2 is YNFKEQ. This CDR3 has 16 residues. The V and J ends lost 0 bases and 0 bases respectively, with 11 bases between them. The CDR3 region is CASSQDQRGANYGYTF. The CDR3 DNA sequence: TGTGCCAGCAGCCAAGATCAGAGAGGGGCTAACTATGGCTACACCTTC.

V usage is TRBV7-9 and J usage is TRBJ2-4, with 7 bases matching TRBD2. CDR3 size: 12 residues. Germline V CDR1 and CDR2: SEHNR, FQNEAQ (reference sequence). The V gene end was trimmed by 3 bases and the J gene end by 9 bases; junction bases not matched to a gene: 2. The CDR3 DNA sequence: TGTGCCAGCAGCTTCGGGGAGGGCATTCAGTACTTC. As protein: CASSFGEGIQYF.

The J gene is TRBJ1-1, the V gene TRBV20-1; D is undetermined. The germline CDR1 and CDR2 sequences are DFQATT and SNEGSKA (reference sequence). Trimming shortened V by 2 bases and J by 1 base, and 5 bases separated the two germline ends. CDR3 size: 12 residues. Here the CDR3 DNA reads TGCAGTGCTAGACGGGGGAACACTGAAGCTTTCTTT. Translation: CSARRGNTEAFF.

This CDR3 is CASSWGSHSNQPQHF. Here the CDR3 DNA reads TGTGCCAGCAGCTGGGGGAGCCATAGCAATCAGCCCCAGCATTTT. The V gene is TRBV5-6, the J gene TRBJ1-5; a weak D match, TRBD1 (5 bases). Germline CDR1 and CDR2: SGHDT and YYEEEE. V dropped 3 bases and J dropped 0 bases, with 10 bases sitting between them. CDR3 length: 15 residues.

This clonotype was seen only a few times. The V gene is TRBV12-3 or TRBV12-4, the J gene TRBJ2-7; TRBD1 matches 7 bases. CDR3 size: 18 residues. V was clipped by 6 bases and J by 2 bases; unmatched bases: 19. The chain's CDR3 is CASRHRDSDTQNPYEQYF. The CDR3 DNA follows: TGTGCCAGCAGACACCGGGACAGCGATACCCAGAACCCCTACGAGCAGTACTTC.

The chain joins TRBV9 to TRBJ2-1, with TRBD2 matching 11 bases. The V segment lost 4 bases and the J segment 4 bases; nucleotides outside the gene matches: 1. Looked up from germline, CDR1 is SGDLS and CDR2 is YYNGEE. This CDR3 contains 14 residues. This CDR3 is CASSSSGRYNEQFF. Here the CDR3 DNA reads TGTGCCAGCAGCTCTAGCGGGAGGTACAATGAGCAGTTCTTC.

The chain has TRBV28 and TRBJ2-5; 8 bases map to TRBD2. Germline-derived CDR1 and CDR2 are MDHEN and SYDVKM. This CDR3 has 15 residues. V was pared by 5 bases and J by 1 base, with 6 bases of the junction left unmatched. CDR3 amino acids: CASSTLAGRQETQYF. In DNA form, the CDR3 reads TGTGCCAGCAGTACCTTAGCGGGACGCCAAGAGACCCAGTACTTC.

This clonotype showed up just a few times. The genes are TRBV6-5 and TRBJ2-7; 7 nucleotides match TRBD2. CDR1 and CDR2 from the germline V gene are MNHEY and SVGAGI. The CDR3 totals 16 residues. V lost 2 bases to trimming and J lost 0 bases; unmatched junction nucleotides: 7. This CDR3 is CASSYGLAESSYEQYF. CDR3 coding DNA: TGTGCCAGCAGTTACGGTCTAGCGGAAAGCTCCTACGAGCAGTACTTC.

This chain uses TRBV20-1 with TRBJ1-2, with D unclear. V dropped 3 bases and J dropped 3 bases, with 8 bases sitting between them. This CDR3 comprises 12 residues. The germline V gene encodes CDR1 DFQATT and CDR2 SNEGSKA (reference sequence). DNA for the CDR3: TGCAGTGCTAGGTACACATACTATGGCTACACCTTC. Protein sequence: CSARYTYYGYTF.

The V gene is TRBV20-1, the J gene TRBJ2-7; D call uncertain. Trimming took 1 base from V and 0 from J, leaving 7 bases between them. Germline lookup yields CDR1 DFQATT and CDR2 SNEGSKA (reference sequence). CDR3 length: 13 residues. CDR3 coding DNA: TGCAGTGCTAGAGCGGACGGCTCCTACGAGCAGTACTTC. This encodes CSARADGSYEQYF.

The chain links TRBV19 to TRBJ2-1; D is unclear. Trimming cost V 0 bases and J 5 bases, with 8 bases left between them. This CDR3 contains 14 residues. Germline V gene data show CDR1 as LNHDA and CDR2 as SQIVND (reference sequence). CDR3 DNA sequence: TGTGCCAGTAGTATAGAGAGCCTCAACAATGAGCAGTTCTTC. This translates into CASSIESLNNEQFF.